The 28 T cell receptor beta chains below were found in one sample sequenced in a study of radiation and T cells in renal cell carcinoma. The time point is: baseline pretreatment blood. Treatment here: 15 Gy SBRT to primary tumor, nephrectomy 4 weeks later. Repertoires were generated with immunoSEQ multiplex PCR, while TCRdb's copy carries only in-frame clones and drops some. Here the sample spans 130,000 to 150,000 clones, 88% being singletons. This material consisted of blood, taken from a patient whose treatment included radiotherapy and nephrectomy. All receptors come from a woman in her seventies with renal cell carcinoma.

The chain is built from TRBV29-1 and TRBJ2-4; TRBD1 might be the D (5 bases). Trimming pared 2 bases from V and 6 bases from J, leaving 11 bases between. The CDR3 extends over 13 amino acids. Looked up from germline, CDR1 is SQVTM and CDR2 is ANQGSEA. CDR3 sequence: CSVERQRGNIQYF. CDR3 in DNA: TGCAGCGTTGAAAGACAGCGAGGAAACATTCAGTACTTC.

This chain connects TRBV19 to TRBJ2-7; no firm D call. V was pared by 1 base and J by 1 base, with 5 bases between. Germline V CDR1 and CDR2: LNHDA, SQIVND (reference sequence). This CDR3 is built from 13 residues. CDR3 coding DNA: TGTGCCAGTAGTATAGGGCGGTCCTACGAGCAGTACTTC. It codes for CASSIGRSYEQYF.

This chain joins TRBV7-8 and TRBJ2-2; a weak D match, TRBD2 (6 bases). The CDR3 is 15 amino acids. V was pared by 5 bases and J by 5 bases, with 15 bases between. Germline CDR1 SGHVS, CDR2 FQNEAQ. In DNA, the CDR3 is TGTGCCAGCAGCCGGGGACTCCGAGGTACCGGGGAGCTGTTTTTT. The encoded protein is CASSRGLRGTGELFF. The whole variable domain, filled in from reference TRBV7-8 and TRBJ2-2, reads GAGVSQSPRYKVAKRGQDVALRCDPISGHVSLFWYQQALGQGPEFLTYFQNEAQLDKSGLPSDRFFAERPEGSVSTLKIQRTQQEDSAVYLCASSRGLRGTGELFFGEGSRLTVL.

This chain connects TRBV6-6 to TRBJ1-1; possibly TRBD1 for D (6 bases). The CDR3 length is 14 residues. V gave up 5 bases and J gave up 7 bases, with 17 bases separating them. Germline CDR1 reads MNHNY; CDR2 reads SVGAGI (reference sequence). CDR3 in amino acids: CASSHRDGTNEAFF. The CDR3 DNA reads TGTGCCAGCAGTCACCGCGACGGGACAAATGAAGCTTTCTTT.

The chain employs TRBV18 and TRBJ2-2; TRBD2 matches 8 bases. With 0 bases clipped from V and 4 bases from J, the junction kept 7 bases outside the gene matches. Germline CDR1 is KGHSH and CDR2 is LQKENI. CDR3 length: 17 amino acids. CDR3 region: CASSPPGLGTGTGELFF. CDR3 nucleotides: TGTGCCAGCTCACCACCGGGACTAGGGACGGGCACCGGGGAGCTGTTTTTT.

This clone showed up just once. The chain employs TRBV30 and TRBJ1-6; D possibly corresponds to TRBD1 (6 bases). The CDR3 is 15 amino acids. Germline CDR1 GTSNPN, CDR2 SVGIG (reference sequence). V gave up 2 bases and J gave up 7 bases, with 15 bases separating them. CDR3: CAWSTGAGVNSPLHF. The CDR3 DNA reads TGTGCCTGGAGTACGGGGGCAGGGGTGAATTCACCCCTCCACTTT.

The chain couples TRBV30 to TRBJ2-2; perhaps TRBD1 as D (8 bases). The germline V and J ends were trimmed by 0 bases and 3 bases, with 11 bases remaining between them. CDR3 size: 15 residues. In germline, CDR1 is GTSNPN, CDR2 SVGIG (reference sequence). CDR3 amino acids: CAWSVQGGDTGELFF. The CDR3 DNA sequence: TGTGCCTGGAGTGTACAGGGGGGGGACACCGGGGAGCTGTTTTTT.

The chain employs TRBV9 and TRBJ2-7; a weak D match, TRBD2 (5 bases). Germline-derived CDR1 and CDR2 are SGDLS and YYNGEE. Deletions cut 0 bases from V and 2 bases from J, with 12 bases between. The CDR3 totals 15 residues. The CDR3 reads CASSVAGDGAYEQYF. CDR3 sequence (DNA): TGTGCCAGCAGCGTAGCCGGGGATGGAGCCTACGAGCAGTACTTC.

This clone was seen only once. This chain uses TRBV5-1 with TRBJ2-7; TRBD1 matches at 7 bases. This CDR3 contains 15 residues. Trimming cost V 0 bases and J 4 bases; bases outside gene matches: 7. Germline CDR1 SGHRS, CDR2 YFSETQ. CDR3 nucleotide sequence: TGCGCCAGCAGCTTGGCCGATAGGGGGCCTTACGAGCAGTACTTC. Encoded protein: CASSLADRGPYEQYF.

This chain uses TRBV9 with TRBJ2-5; D may be TRBD1 or TRBD2 (5 bases each). The CDR3 loop spans 15 amino acids. The V and J ends lost 0 bases and 3 bases respectively, with 12 bases between them. Germline loops: CDR1 SGDLS, CDR2 YYNGEE. The CDR3 nucleotides read TGTGCCAGCAGCGTAGGGGGGACGACTAAAGAGACCCAGTACTTC. Amino acid sequence: CASSVGGTTKETQYF.

The CDR3 reads CASSLTTDDSPLHF. The CDR3 DNA sequence: TGTGCCAGCAGCTTGACCACTGATGATTCACCCCTCCACTTT. This chain links TRBV11-3 with TRBJ1-6; D gene unclear. This CDR3 spans 14 amino acids. CDR1 and CDR2 from the germline V gene are SGHNT and YENEEA. V was trimmed by 3 bases and J by 8 bases, leaving 11 bases between them.

V usage is TRBV5-4 and J usage is TRBJ2-1, with D possibly TRBD1 on 6 matching bases. The germline V gene has CDR1 SGHNT and CDR2 YYREEE (reference sequence). The ends were cut back, 0 bases at V and 2 bases at J, with 6 bases in the middle. There are 14 residues in the CDR3. The CDR3 DNA sequence: TGTGCCAGCAGCTTGGAGGGGGCCTACAATGAGCAGTTCTTC. It encodes CASSLEGAYNEQFF.

This clone occurred a few times. V gene TRBV7-9 combines with J gene TRBJ2-6, with D perhaps matching TRBD2 (5 bases). From germline, CDR1 is SEHNR and CDR2 FQNEAQ (reference sequence). The CDR3 length is 15 residues. Written as DNA, the CDR3 is TGTGCAGAGGGTATGGAATTCTCTGGGGCCAACGTCCTGACTTTC. Amino acids: CAEGMEFSGANVLTF.

This rearrangement joins TRBV10-3 to TRBJ1-2; the D gene is possibly TRBD1 (6 bases). CDR1 and CDR2 (germline): ENHRY, SYGVKD. V was shortened by 10 bases and J by 2 bases, with 14 bases between the two germline ends. This CDR3 is 13 amino acids long. The chain's CDR3 is CASSEDRNYGYTF. CDR3 bases: TGTGCCAGCTCTGAGGACAGAAACTATGGCTACACCTTC.

The CDR3 DNA is TGCAGCGTCAAAAGGGGGAGTGAAGCTTTCTTT. It encodes CSVKRGSEAFF. This chain uses TRBV29-1 with TRBJ1-1, with D possibly being TRBD1 (6 bases). The CDR3 sequence is 11 residues long. V dropped 6 bases and J dropped 7 bases, with 12 bases sitting between them. Germline V lookup: CDR1 SQVTM, CDR2 ANQGSEA. The full variable domain, its missing parts supplied by reference TRBV29-1 and TRBJ1-1, is SAVISQKPSRDICQRGTSLTIQCQVDSQVTMMFWYRQQPGQSLTLIATANQGSEATYESGFVIDKFPISRPNLTFSTLTVSNMSPEDSSIYLCSVKRGSEAFFGQGTRLTVV.

This chain links TRBV9 with TRBJ2-5, with D perhaps TRBD2 (6 bases). Germline V lookup: CDR1 SGDLS, CDR2 YYNGEE. V was cut by 0 bases and J by 2 bases, with 8 bases left in between. This CDR3 has 14 amino acids. The DNA of the CDR3 is TGTGCCAGCAGCGTAGGGGCGGGGCAAGAGACCCAGTACTTC. This encodes CASSVGAGQETQYF.

This clone was observed once. The genes are TRBV19 and TRBJ2-7; no firm D call. This CDR3 region has 12 residues. V lost 7 bases to trimming and J lost 0 bases, with 7 bases between them. CDR1 LNHDA and CDR2 SQIVND come from the germline V gene (reference sequence). CDR3 amino acids: CASIGRSYEQYF. CDR3 in DNA: TGTGCCAGTATAGGTCGCTCCTACGAGCAGTACTTC.

This rearrangement joins TRBV19 to TRBJ2-7, with D perhaps TRBD2 (5 bases). Germline-derived CDR1 and CDR2 are LNHDA and SQIVND (reference sequence). The CDR3 totals 14 residues. V was pared by 2 bases and J by 0 bases, with 8 bases between. The CDR3 reads CASSIFRGSYEQYF. The CDR3 DNA sequence: TGTGCCAGTAGTATATTTCGGGGCTCCTACGAGCAGTACTTC.

J is TRBJ2-3 and V is TRBV19; 9 bases agree with TRBD1. Germline CDR1 reads LNHDA; CDR2 reads SQIVND (reference sequence). The V gene end was trimmed by 6 bases and the J gene end by 4 bases; junction bases not matched to a gene: 11. This CDR3 spans 16 amino acids. The CDR3 bases are TGTGCCAGTAGAACCCGGACAGGGGCTTTGTCAGATACGCAGTATTTT. It translates to CASRTRTGALSDTQYF. Full variable domain (remainder filled in from reference TRBV19 and TRBJ2-3): DGGITQSPKYLFRKEGQNVTLSCEQNLNHDAMYWYRQDPGQGLRLIYYSQIVNDFQKGDIAEGYSVSREKKESFPLTVTSAQKNPTAFYLCASRTRTGALSDTQYFGPGTRLTVL.

V usage is TRBV11-2 and J usage is TRBJ2-7; D is unresolved. V lost 3 bases and J 0 bases, leaving 6 bases between the germline ends. CDR3 length: 13 residues. Looked up from germline, CDR1 is SGHAT and CDR2 is FQNNGV. CDR3 DNA sequence: TGTGCCAGCAGCTTCAGTAGCTCCTACGAGCAGTACTTC. Its translation is CASSFSSSYEQYF.

The chain joins TRBV7-2 to TRBJ1-2; D may be TRBD1 (5 bases). V was pared by 1 base and J by 3 bases, with 9 bases between. The CDR3 spans 14 residues. The germline CDR1 and CDR2 sequences are SGHTA and FQGNSA. The CDR3 bases are TGTGCCAGCAGCTTAGGTGGGGCCGACTATGGCTACACCTTC. This gives the protein CASSLGGADYGYTF.

The chain is built from TRBV7-3 and TRBJ1-5; 10 bases align to TRBD1. V was clipped by 5 bases and J by 6 bases; unmatched bases: 13. CDR1 and CDR2 (germline): SGHTA, FQGTGA. This CDR3 comprises 17 residues. CDR3 in DNA: TGTGCCAGCAGCCCCATCACCGGGGACAGGGGCTCTCAGCCCCAGCATTTT. Translation gives CASSPITGDRGSQPQHF.

The V gene is TRBV7-9, the J gene TRBJ2-2; 8 nucleotides line up with TRBD1. J lost 6 bases, V lost 6 bases, and 6 bases had no gene match. Germline assignment: CDR1 SEHNR and CDR2 FQNEAQ (reference sequence). This CDR3 region has 14 residues. DNA for the CDR3: TGTGCCAGCAGAATTGGACAGGGTGCCGGGGAGCTGTTTTTT. Its protein is CASRIGQGAGELFF.

The chain recombines TRBV27 with TRBJ2-3; 9 nucleotides line up with TRBD1. Trimming removed 6 bases from V and 1 base from J; junction bases left unmatched: 8. Germline CDR1 reads MNHEY; CDR2 reads SMNVEV (reference sequence). The length of the CDR3 is 16 residues. The CDR3 DNA reads as TGTGCCAGCAGGAGGACAGGGGTGGGGGGCACAGATACGCAGTATTTT. Encoded protein: CASRRTGVGGTDTQYF.

This sequence joins TRBV6-5 and TRBJ1-4; D is uncertain. CDR1 MNHEY and CDR2 SVGAGI come from the germline V gene. Trimming stripped 6 bases from V and 5 bases from J, with 10 bases between. The CDR3 spans 13 residues. The CDR3 DNA follows: TGTGCCAGCAGACTGACCCAGAATGAAAAACTGTTTTTT. This gives the protein CASRLTQNEKLFF.

The chain couples TRBV30 to TRBJ2-3; D possibly corresponds to TRBD2 (6 bases). V dropped 1 base and J dropped 2 bases, with 7 bases sitting between them. CDR3 length equals 13 residues. The germline CDR1 and CDR2 sequences are GTSNPN and SVGIG (reference sequence). DNA for the CDR3: TGTGCCTGGAGTGGCGGGATCACAGATACGCAGTATTTT. Its protein is CAWSGGITDTQYF.

The chain couples TRBV6-1 to TRBJ2-7; D might be TRBD1 or TRBD2, each matching 5 bases. V lost 5 bases, J lost 7 bases, and 15 bases lay in between. Germline lookup yields CDR1 MNHNS and CDR2 SASEGT. The length of the CDR3 is 13 residues. The CDR3 nucleotides are TGTGCCAGCAGTAGTCAGGGCACGGGGGAGCAGTACTTC. Translating it yields CASSSQGTGEQYF.

V gene TRBV29-1 combines with J gene TRBJ2-2, with 12 positions matching TRBD1. From germline, CDR1 is SQVTM and CDR2 ANQGSEA. The CDR3 totals 18 residues. V was clipped by 3 bases and J by 0 bases; unmatched bases: 8. Written as DNA, the CDR3 is TGCAGCGTTGAGTTCTGGGACAGGGGGCTCGCGAACACCGGGGAGCTGTTTTTT. It translates to CSVEFWDRGLANTGELFF.